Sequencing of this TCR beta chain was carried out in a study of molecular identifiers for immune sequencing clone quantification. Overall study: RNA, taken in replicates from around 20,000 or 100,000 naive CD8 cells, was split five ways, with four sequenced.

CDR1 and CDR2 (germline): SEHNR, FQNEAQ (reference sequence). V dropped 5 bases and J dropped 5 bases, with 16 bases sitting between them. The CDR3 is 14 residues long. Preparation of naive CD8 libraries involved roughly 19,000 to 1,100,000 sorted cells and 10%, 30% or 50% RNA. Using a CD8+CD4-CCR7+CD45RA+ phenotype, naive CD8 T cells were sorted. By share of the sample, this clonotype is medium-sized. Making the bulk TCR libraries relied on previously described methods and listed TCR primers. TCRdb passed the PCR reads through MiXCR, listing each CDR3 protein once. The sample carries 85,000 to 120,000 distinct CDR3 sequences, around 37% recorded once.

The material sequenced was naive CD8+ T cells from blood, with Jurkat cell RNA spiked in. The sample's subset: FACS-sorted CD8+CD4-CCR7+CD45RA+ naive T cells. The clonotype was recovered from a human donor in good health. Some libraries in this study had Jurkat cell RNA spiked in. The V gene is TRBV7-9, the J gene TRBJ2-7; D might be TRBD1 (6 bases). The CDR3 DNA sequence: TGTGCCAGCAGCCTTGTGGGGGCGTTCGACGAGCAGTACTTC. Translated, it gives CASSLVGAFDEQYF. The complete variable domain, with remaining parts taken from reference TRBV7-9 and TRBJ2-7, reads DTGVSQNPRHKITKRGQNVTFRCDPISEHNRLYWYRQTLGQGPEFLTYFQNEAQLEKSRLLSDRFSAERPKGSFSTLEIQRTEQGDSAMYLCASSLVGAFDEQYFGPGTRLTVT.